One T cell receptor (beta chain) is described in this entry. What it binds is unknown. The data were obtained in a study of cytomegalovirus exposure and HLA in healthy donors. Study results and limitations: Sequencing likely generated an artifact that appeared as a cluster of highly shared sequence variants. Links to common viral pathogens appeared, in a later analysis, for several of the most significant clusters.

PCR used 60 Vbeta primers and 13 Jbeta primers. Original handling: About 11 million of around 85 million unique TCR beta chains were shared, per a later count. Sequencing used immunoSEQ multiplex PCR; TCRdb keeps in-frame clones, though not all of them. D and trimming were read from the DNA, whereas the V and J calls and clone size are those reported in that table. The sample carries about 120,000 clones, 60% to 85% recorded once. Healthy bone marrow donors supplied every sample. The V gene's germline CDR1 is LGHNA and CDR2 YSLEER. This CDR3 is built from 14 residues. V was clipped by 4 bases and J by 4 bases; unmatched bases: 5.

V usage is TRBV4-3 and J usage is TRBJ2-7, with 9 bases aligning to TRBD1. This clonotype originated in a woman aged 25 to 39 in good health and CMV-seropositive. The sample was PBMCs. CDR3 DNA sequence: TGCGCCAGCAGCCCCGGGACAGGGAGGTACGAGCAGTACTTC. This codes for CASSPGTGRYEQYF.